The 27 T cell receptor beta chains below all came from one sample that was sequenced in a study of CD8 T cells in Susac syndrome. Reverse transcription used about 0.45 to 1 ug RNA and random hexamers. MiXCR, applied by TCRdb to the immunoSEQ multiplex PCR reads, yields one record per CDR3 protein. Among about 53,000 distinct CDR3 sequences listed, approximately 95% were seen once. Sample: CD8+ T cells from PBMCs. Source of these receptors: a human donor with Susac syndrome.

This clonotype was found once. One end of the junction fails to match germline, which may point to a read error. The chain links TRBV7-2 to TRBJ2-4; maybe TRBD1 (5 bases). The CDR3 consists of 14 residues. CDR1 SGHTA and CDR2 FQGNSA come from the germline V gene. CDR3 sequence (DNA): TGTGCCAGCACCTTAGGTGACAGTTCAAACATTCAGTACTTC. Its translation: CASTLGDSSNIQYF.

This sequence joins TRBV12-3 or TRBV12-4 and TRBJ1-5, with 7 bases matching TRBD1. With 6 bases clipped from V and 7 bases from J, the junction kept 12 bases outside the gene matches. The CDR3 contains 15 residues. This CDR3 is CASSFLTGEGQPQHF. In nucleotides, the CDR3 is TGTGCCAGCAGCTTCCTCACAGGGGAGGGACAGCCCCAGCATTTT.

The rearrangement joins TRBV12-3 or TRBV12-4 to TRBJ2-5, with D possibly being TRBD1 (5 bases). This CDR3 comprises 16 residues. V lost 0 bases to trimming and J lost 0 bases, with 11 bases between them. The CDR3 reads CASSLAQGGHQETQYF. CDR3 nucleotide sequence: TGTGCCAGCAGTTTAGCGCAGGGTGGCCACCAAGAGACCCAGTACTTC.

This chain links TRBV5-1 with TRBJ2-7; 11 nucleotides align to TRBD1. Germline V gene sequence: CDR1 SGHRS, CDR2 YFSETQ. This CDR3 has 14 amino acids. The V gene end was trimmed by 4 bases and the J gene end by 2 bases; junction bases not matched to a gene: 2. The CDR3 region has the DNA TGCGCCAGCAGCGGGGGACAGGGGGCCTACGAGCAGTACTTC. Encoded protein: CASSGGQGAYEQYF.

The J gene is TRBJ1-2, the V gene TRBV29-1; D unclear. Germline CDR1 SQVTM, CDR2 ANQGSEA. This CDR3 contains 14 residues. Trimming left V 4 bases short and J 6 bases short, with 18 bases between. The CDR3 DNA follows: TGCAGCGTTGGCCTCAGGCCTCCGCGGGATGGCTACACCTTC. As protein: CSVGLRPPRDGYTF.

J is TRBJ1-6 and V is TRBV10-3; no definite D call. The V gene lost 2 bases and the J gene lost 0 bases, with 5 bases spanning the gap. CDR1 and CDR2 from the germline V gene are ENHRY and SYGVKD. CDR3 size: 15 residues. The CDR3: CAISEEGSYNSPLHF. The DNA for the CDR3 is TGTGCCATCAGTGAGGAGGGCTCCTATAATTCACCCCTCCACTTT.

CDR3 sequence: CSARLGRDRGTDTQYF. The CDR3 DNA reads TGCAGTGCTAGATTGGGCCGGGACAGAGGCACAGATACGCAGTATTTT. The gene calls are TRBV20-1 and TRBJ2-3, with 7 bases identical to TRBD1. Germline assignment: CDR1 DFQATT and CDR2 SNEGSKA (reference sequence). J lost 1 base, V lost 2 bases, and 9 bases had no gene match. CDR3 size: 16 residues.

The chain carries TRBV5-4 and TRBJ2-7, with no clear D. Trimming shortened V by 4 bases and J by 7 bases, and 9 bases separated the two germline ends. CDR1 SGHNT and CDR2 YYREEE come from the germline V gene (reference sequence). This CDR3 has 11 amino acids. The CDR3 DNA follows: TGTGCCAGCAGCCTCCGAGATGAGCAGTACTTC. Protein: CASSLRDEQYF.

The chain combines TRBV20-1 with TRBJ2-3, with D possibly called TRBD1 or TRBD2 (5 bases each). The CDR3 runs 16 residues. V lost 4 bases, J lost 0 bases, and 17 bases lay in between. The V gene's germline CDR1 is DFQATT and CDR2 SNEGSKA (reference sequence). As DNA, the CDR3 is TGCAGTGCTACGACCATCCTGGGGGATAGCACAGATACGCAGTATTTT. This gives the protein CSATTILGDSTDTQYF.

The CDR3 spells CASSYSSGLAVYEQYF. The DNA of the CDR3 is TGTGCCAGCAGTTACTCTTCGGGACTAGCGGTATACGAGCAGTACTTC. The chain has TRBV6-5 and TRBJ2-7, with 11 nucleotides matching TRBD2. CDR3 length: 16 amino acids. Trimming at V came to 0 bases and at J to 4 bases, leaving 5 bases not matched to a gene. From germline, CDR1 is MNHEY and CDR2 SVGAGI.

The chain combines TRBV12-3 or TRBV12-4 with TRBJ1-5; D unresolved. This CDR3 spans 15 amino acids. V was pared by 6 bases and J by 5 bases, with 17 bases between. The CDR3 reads CASSPLIDLYQPQHF. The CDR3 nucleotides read TGTGCCAGCAGCCCACTGATTGATCTCTATCAGCCCCAGCATTTT.

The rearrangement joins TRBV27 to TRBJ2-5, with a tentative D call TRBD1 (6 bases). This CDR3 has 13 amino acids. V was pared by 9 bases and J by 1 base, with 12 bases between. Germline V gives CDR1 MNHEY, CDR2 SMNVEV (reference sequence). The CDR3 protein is CASGTHAQETQYF. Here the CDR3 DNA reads TGTGCCAGTGGGACACATGCCCAAGAGACCCAGTACTTC.

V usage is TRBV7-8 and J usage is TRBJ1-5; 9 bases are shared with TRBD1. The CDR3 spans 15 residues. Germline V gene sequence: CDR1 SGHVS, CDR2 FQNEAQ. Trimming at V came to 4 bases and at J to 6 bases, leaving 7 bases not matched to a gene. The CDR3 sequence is CASSSKTGGPQPQHF. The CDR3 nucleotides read TGTGCCAGCAGCTCCAAGACAGGGGGGCCTCAGCCCCAGCATTTT.

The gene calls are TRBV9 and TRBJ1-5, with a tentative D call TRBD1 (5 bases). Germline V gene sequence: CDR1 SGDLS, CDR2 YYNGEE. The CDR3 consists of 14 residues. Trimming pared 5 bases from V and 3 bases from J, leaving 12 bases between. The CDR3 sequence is CASSSGGANQPQHF. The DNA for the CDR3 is TGTGCCAGCAGTTCAGGAGGGGCCAATCAGCCCCAGCATTTT.

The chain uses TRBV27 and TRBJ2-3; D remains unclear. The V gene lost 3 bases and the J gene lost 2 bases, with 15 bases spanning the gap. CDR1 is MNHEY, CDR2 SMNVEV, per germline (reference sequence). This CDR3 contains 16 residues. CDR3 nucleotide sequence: TGTGCCAGCAGTTTTTACTTTGGGCAGAACACAGATACGCAGTATTTT. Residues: CASSFYFGQNTDTQYF.

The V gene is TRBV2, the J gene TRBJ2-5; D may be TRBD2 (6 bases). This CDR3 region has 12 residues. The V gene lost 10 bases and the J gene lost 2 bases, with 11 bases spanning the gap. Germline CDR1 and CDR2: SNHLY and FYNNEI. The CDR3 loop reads CATRTKQETQYF. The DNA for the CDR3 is TGTGCCACGCGGACTAAACAAGAGACCCAGTACTTC.

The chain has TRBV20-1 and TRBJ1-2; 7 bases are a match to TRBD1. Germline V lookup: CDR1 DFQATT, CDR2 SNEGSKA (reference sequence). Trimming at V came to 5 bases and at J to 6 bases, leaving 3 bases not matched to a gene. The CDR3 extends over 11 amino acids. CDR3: CSADGTDGYTF. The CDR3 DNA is TGCAGTGCTGACGGGACAGATGGCTACACCTTC.

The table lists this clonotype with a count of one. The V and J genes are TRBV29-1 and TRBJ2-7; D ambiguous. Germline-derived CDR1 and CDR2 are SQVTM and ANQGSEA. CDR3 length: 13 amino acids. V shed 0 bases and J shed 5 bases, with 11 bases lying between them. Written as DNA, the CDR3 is TGCAGCGTTGAAGACCCCGTTTTCCACGAGCAGTACTTC. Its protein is CSVEDPVFHEQYF.

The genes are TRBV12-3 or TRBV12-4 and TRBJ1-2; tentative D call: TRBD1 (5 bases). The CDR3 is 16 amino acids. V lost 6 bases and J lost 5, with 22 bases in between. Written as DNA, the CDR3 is TGTGCCAGCAGCTACTACTTTGCCAGGGAGGAGTATGGCTACACCTTC. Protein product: CASSYYFAREEYGYTF.

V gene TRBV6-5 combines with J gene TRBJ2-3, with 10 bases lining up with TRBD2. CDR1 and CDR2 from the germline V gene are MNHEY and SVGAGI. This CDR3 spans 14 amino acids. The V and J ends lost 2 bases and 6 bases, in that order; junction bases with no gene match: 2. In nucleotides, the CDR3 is TGTGCCAGCAGTTACGAAGCGGGGGGGGATACGCAGTATTTT. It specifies CASSYEAGGDTQYF.

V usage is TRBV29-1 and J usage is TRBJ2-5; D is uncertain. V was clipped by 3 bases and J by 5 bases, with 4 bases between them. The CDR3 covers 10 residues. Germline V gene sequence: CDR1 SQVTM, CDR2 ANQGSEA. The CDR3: CSVESETQYF. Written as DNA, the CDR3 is TGCAGCGTTGAGTCGGAGACCCAGTACTTC.

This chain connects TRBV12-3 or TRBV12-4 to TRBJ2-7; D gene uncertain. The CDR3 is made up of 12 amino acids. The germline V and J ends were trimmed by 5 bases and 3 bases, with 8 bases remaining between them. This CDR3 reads CASSPQLYEQYF. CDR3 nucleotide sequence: TGTGCCAGCAGTCCTCAGCTCTACGAGCAGTACTTC.

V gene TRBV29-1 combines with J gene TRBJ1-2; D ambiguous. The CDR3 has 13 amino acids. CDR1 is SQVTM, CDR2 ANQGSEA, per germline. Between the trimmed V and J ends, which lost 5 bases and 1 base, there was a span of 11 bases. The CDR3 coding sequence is TGCAGCGTTCTCCTCTTAGATAACTATGGCTACACCTTC. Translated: CSVLLLDNYGYTF.

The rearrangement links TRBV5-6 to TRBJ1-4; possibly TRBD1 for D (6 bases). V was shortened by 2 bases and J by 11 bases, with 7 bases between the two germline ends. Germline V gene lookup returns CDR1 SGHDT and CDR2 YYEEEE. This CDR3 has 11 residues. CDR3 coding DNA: TGTGCCAGCAGCTTCGGACAGAAACTGTTTTTT. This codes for CASSFGQKLFF.

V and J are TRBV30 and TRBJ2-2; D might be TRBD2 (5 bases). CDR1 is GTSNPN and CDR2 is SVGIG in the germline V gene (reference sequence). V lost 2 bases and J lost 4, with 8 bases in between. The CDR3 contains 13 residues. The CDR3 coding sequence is TGTGCCTGGAGTATTCGGGGCACCGGGGAGCTGTTTTTT. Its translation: CAWSIRGTGELFF. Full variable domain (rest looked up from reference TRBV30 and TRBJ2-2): SQTIHQWPATLVQPVGSPLSLECTVEGTSNPNLYWYRQAAGRGLQLLFYSVGIGQISSEVPQNLSASRPQDRQFILSSKKLLLSDSGFYLCAWSIRGTGELFFGEGSRLTVL.

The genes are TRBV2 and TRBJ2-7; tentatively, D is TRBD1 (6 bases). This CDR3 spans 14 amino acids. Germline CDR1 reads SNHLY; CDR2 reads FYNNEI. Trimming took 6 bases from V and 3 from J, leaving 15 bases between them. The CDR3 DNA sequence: TGTGCCAGCAGACGCCGGGACAACATCTACGAGCAGTACTTC. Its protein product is CASRRRDNIYEQYF.

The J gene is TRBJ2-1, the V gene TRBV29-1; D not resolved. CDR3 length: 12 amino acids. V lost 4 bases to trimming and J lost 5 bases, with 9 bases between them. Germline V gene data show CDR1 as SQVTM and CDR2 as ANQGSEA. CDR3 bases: TGCAGCGTTGGAGCCCAGCACAATGAGCAGTTCTTC. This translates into CSVGAQHNEQFF.